The 19 T cell receptor beta chains presented below share a single source sample, sequenced in a study of T cells in Graves' hyperthyroidism and ophthalmopathy. Regions amplified from RNA transcripts were the TCR beta CDR3 regions. First-round RT-PCR with HTBI primers amplified the TCR CDR3 region. TCRdb reprocessed the multiplex PCR reads via MiXCR and lists one record per CDR3 protein. The data contain about 690,000 distinct CDR3 sequences, roughly 17% of them singletons. Input material: blood. These receptor sequences come from a man in his fifties with Graves' hyperthyroidism.

This clonotype was seen once. This may be a read error, as it is one base from a much larger clone. The V gene is TRBV9, the J gene TRBJ2-5; a possible D gene is TRBD1 (6 bases). Germline-derived CDR1 and CDR2 are SGDLS and YYNGEE. The CDR3 contains 14 residues. V was trimmed by 1 base and J by 4 bases, leaving 11 bases between them. The CDR3 coding sequence is TGTGCCAGCAGCGTAACCACAGGGCGAGAGACCCAGTACTTC. As protein: CASSVTTGRETQYF.

This clonotype was observed at least ten times. V is TRBV27 and J is TRBJ1-5; tentatively, D is TRBD1 (6 bases). Germline-derived CDR1 and CDR2 are MNHEY and SMNVEV (reference sequence). There are 15 residues in the CDR3. The ends were cut back, 5 bases at V and 4 bases at J, with 15 bases in the middle. The CDR3: CASSTLTGLNQPQHF. The CDR3 DNA reads TGTGCCAGCAGTACCCTGACAGGCCTAAATCAGCCCCAGCATTTT.

This clonotype appeared once. The chain links TRBV20-1 to TRBJ2-5; 14 bases match TRBD2. The CDR3 covers 17 residues. Trimming cost V 0 bases and J 5 bases; bases outside gene matches: 8. Germline values: CDR1 DFQATT, CDR2 SNEGSKA (reference sequence). The CDR3 DNA is TGCAGTGCTAGAGATTTGACTAGCGGGAGGGCCAAGGAGACCCAGTACTTC. The encoded protein is CSARDLTSGRAKETQYF.

The chain joins TRBV4-1 to TRBJ2-5; 11 nucleotides align to TRBD2. The CDR3 is 17 amino acids. Germline CDR1 is MGHRA and CDR2 is YSYEKL. Losses at the gene ends were 0 bases for V and 5 bases for J; bases not matched to a gene: 8. CDR3 loop: CASSQDPRLAGLETQYF. The CDR3 coding sequence is TGCGCCAGCAGCCAAGATCCGAGACTAGCGGGACTGGAGACCCAGTACTTC.

This clonotype was found many times. The genes are TRBV7-2 and TRBJ2-7; 7 bases fit TRBD1. CDR1 SGHTA and CDR2 FQGNSA come from the germline V gene. The CDR3 totals 17 residues. V gave up 6 bases and J gave up 0 bases; unmatched junction bases: 14. The chain's CDR3 is CASSLSPGQPSSYEQYF. The CDR3 bases are TGTGCCAGCAGTCTTTCCCCGGGACAGCCGAGCTCCTACGAGCAGTACTTC.

This clonotype was seen a few times. The rearrangement uses TRBV9 and TRBJ2-3, with 15 nucleotides matching TRBD2. J was trimmed by 2 bases and V by 3 bases; bases with no gene match: 10. The CDR3 is 19 amino acids. Germline CDR1 and CDR2: SGDLS and YYNGEE. The CDR3 region is CASSARTSGRAPSTDTQYF. The CDR3 DNA follows: TGTGCCAGCAGCGCCCGGACTAGCGGGAGGGCTCCATCCACAGATACGCAGTATTTT.

This clonotype was detected ten times or more. The J gene is TRBJ2-1, the V gene TRBV24-1; 12 bases line up with TRBD2. The CDR3 length is 17 residues. The trim removed 4 bases at V and 6 bases at J, leaving 9 bases unmatched. Per the germline V gene, CDR1 is KGHDR and CDR2 is SFDVKD. CDR3 amino acids: CATSDVPLAGGSNEQFF. In DNA, the CDR3 is TGTGCCACCAGTGACGTCCCCCTAGCGGGGGGGTCCAATGAGCAGTTCTTC.

This clonotype was recorded many times. The CDR3: CASSQDASDYGYTF. The CDR3 bases are TGTGCCAGCAGCCAAGATGCGTCAGACTATGGCTACACCTTC. V is TRBV3-1 and J is TRBJ1-2; no firm D call. This CDR3 spans 14 amino acids. CDR1 is LGHDT, CDR2 YNNKEL, per germline (reference sequence). V gave up 0 bases and J gave up 3 bases, with 8 bases separating them.

The chain links TRBV24-1 to TRBJ2-2, with a weak D call TRBD2 (5 bases). Germline CDR1 and CDR2: KGHDR and SFDVKD. This CDR3 is 16 amino acids long. V shed 3 bases and J shed 3 bases, with 13 bases lying between them. As DNA, the CDR3 is TGTGCCACCAGTGATGGATTACCCGGGGACACCGGGGAGCTGTTTTTT. This gives the protein CATSDGLPGDTGELFF.

This clonotype was picked up many times. The V gene is TRBV5-1, the J gene TRBJ2-7; D unresolved. Trimming stripped 0 bases from V and 1 base from J, with 14 bases between. Germline V lookup: CDR1 SGHRS, CDR2 YFSETQ. This CDR3 contains 16 residues. The CDR3 protein is CASSLVSTWDSYEQYF. CDR3 nucleotide sequence: TGCGCCAGCAGCTTGGTTTCCACGTGGGATTCCTACGAGCAGTACTTC.

This clonotype appeared many times. The gene calls are TRBV18 and TRBJ1-1; no clear D. V was trimmed by 1 base and J by 4 bases, leaving 16 bases between them. Germline-derived CDR1 and CDR2 are KGHSH and LQKENI. The CDR3 totals 16 residues. In nucleotides, the CDR3 is TGTGCCAGCTCACCACGGGGTTCGGGCATGGTCACTGAAGCTTTCTTT. It encodes CASSPRGSGMVTEAFF.

In its sample, this clonotype was seen many times. This rearrangement joins TRBV7-2 to TRBJ2-7; possibly TRBD1 for D (5 bases). This CDR3 has 14 residues. The V gene lost 6 bases and the J gene lost 3 bases, with 15 bases spanning the gap. CDR1 is SGHTA, CDR2 FQGNSA, per germline. The chain's CDR3 is CASRLPGFNYEQYF. DNA of the CDR3: TGTGCCAGCAGACTTCCAGGGTTTAACTACGAGCAGTACTTC.

The chain uses TRBV29-1 and TRBJ2-1; 7 nucleotides agree with TRBD2. CDR1 and CDR2 from the germline V gene are SQVTM and ANQGSEA. The CDR3 is 14 residues long. J gave up 8 bases and V 6 bases, and 13 bases lay outside the gene matches. Written as DNA, the CDR3 is TGCAGCGTCCGGCTGGGGGGGGTGGGCGATGAGCAGTTCTTC. It translates to CSVRLGGVGDEQFF.

This clonotype occurred many times. The rearrangement links TRBV6-2 or TRBV6-3 to TRBJ1-1; TRBD1 aligns across 7 bases. Trimming cost V 6 bases and J 2 bases; bases outside gene matches: 12. CDR1 is MNHEY, CDR2 SVGEGT, per germline. CDR3 size: 16 residues. The CDR3 is CASSDRGRGRNTEAFF. The CDR3 DNA reads TGTGCCAGCAGCGATCGTGGTAGGGGGCGTAACACTGAAGCTTTCTTT.

The sample holds a few counts of this clonotype. J is TRBJ2-2 and V is TRBV7-3; 8 bases are shared with TRBD1. CDR1 SGHTA and CDR2 FQGTGA come from the germline V gene. The V and J ends lost 5 bases and 5 bases, in that order; junction bases with no gene match: 10. The CDR3 is 16 residues long. The CDR3 coding sequence is TGTGCCAGCAGCCTTCAGGGGGCAGCTGGTACCGGGGAGCTGTTTTTT. Its translation: CASSLQGAAGTGELFF.

This clonotype showed up many times. The chain employs TRBV6-1 and TRBJ2-1, with D perhaps matching TRBD1 (6 bases). Germline CDR1 MNHNS, CDR2 SASEGT. The V gene lost 7 bases and the J gene lost 0 bases, with 10 bases spanning the gap. The CDR3 length is 14 residues. CDR3 nucleotides: TGTGCCAGCACCACAGGGAGCTCCTACAATGAGCAGTTCTTC. As protein: CASTTGSSYNEQFF.

This clonotype was observed at least ten times. The J gene is TRBJ1-1, the V gene TRBV28; D possibly corresponds to TRBD1 (6 bases). The germline V and J ends were trimmed by 9 bases and 1 base, with 24 bases remaining between them. CDR1 and CDR2 from the germline V gene are MDHEN and SYDVKM. The CDR3 has 17 amino acids. CDR3 DNA: TGTGCCAGTGTAGGTTCTTTTGGGGGCAGGGGGAACACTGAAGCTTTCTTT. Translated: CASVGSFGGRGNTEAFF.

This clonotype has just a few counts. The chain has TRBV7-2 and TRBJ2-1; a possible D gene is TRBD2 (6 bases). V was trimmed by 5 bases and J by 4 bases, leaving 15 bases between them. The CDR3 extends over 15 amino acids. The germline CDR1 and CDR2 sequences are SGHTA and FQGNSA. CDR3 nucleotides: TGTGCCAGCAGCGTAGACCGGGACTCGTACAATGAGCAGTTCTTC. Its protein product is CASSVDRDSYNEQFF.

Here the CDR3 reads CASSTTSGSRLEQYF. The CDR3 coding sequence is TGTGCCAGCAGTACGACTAGCGGGAGTCGTCTCGAGCAGTACTTC. The V call is TRBV28, the J call TRBJ2-7, with 12 bases identical to TRBD2. This CDR3 is built from 15 residues. CDR1 and CDR2 from the germline V gene are MDHEN and SYDVKM. V trimming: 5 bases; J trimming: 6 bases; junction bases outside the gene matches: 8.